Following are 29 T cell receptor beta chains from one sample sequenced in a study of blood T cell repertoires in COVID-19. Assay: immunoSEQ multiplex PCR; the TCRdb copy retains only in-frame clones and omits some. The table records more than 25,000 clones, 65% to 90% of them present only once. The specimen was peripheral blood. All receptors come from a human donor in a cohort sampled during active COVID-19.

The chain couples TRBV5-5 to TRBJ2-7; 9 nucleotides agree with TRBD1. This CDR3 comprises 14 residues. Per germline, CDR1 SGHKS and CDR2 YYEKEE (reference sequence). The J segment lost 6 bases and the V segment lost 1 base, leaving 5 bases of the junction unmatched. The chain's CDR3 is CASSLLGQGREQYF. The CDR3 DNA is TGTGCCAGCAGCTTGTTGGGACAGGGCCGCGAGCAGTACTTC.

The gene calls are TRBV9 and TRBJ2-6, with D unclear. V lost 0 bases to trimming and J lost 2 bases, with 3 bases between them. There are 14 residues in the CDR3. Germline values: CDR1 SGDLS, CDR2 YYNGEE. The CDR3 DNA is TGTGCCAGCAGCGTAGGCGCTGGGGCCAACGTCCTGACTTTC. This translates into CASSVGAGANVLTF.

In this sample, this clone turned up once. The chain recombines TRBV4-3 with TRBJ2-1; 7 nucleotides match TRBD2. The germline V gene encodes CDR1 LGHNA and CDR2 YSLEER. The CDR3 spans 19 residues. Trimming removed 0 bases from V and 0 bases from J; junction bases left unmatched: 11. The CDR3 protein is CASSQDPVKGLISYNEQFF. CDR3 nucleotide sequence: TGCGCCAGCAGCCAAGATCCGGTAAAGGGACTAATCTCCTACAATGAGCAGTTCTTC.

The gene calls are TRBV2 and TRBJ2-7, with D unresolved. The length of the CDR3 is 11 residues. Germline-derived CDR1 and CDR2 are SNHLY and FYNNEI. Trimming removed 4 bases from V and 3 bases from J, with 4 bases in between. CDR3 residues: CASSGSYEQYF. The CDR3 nucleotides read TGTGCCAGCAGTGGGAGCTACGAGCAGTACTTC.

The chain is built from TRBV5-1 and TRBJ1-1; 8 bases align to TRBD1. The CDR3 is 16 residues long. Looked up from germline, CDR1 is SGHRS and CDR2 is YFSETQ. Unmatched junction bases numbered 5, after V lost 1 base and J lost 0 bases. This CDR3 is CASSLQGAALNTEAFF. The CDR3 DNA is TGCGCCAGCAGCTTGCAGGGGGCTGCTTTGAACACTGAAGCTTTCTTT.

The J gene is TRBJ2-1, the V gene TRBV27; 11 bases fit TRBD2. V was pared by 6 bases and J by 4 bases, with 5 bases of the junction left unmatched. CDR1 is MNHEY and CDR2 is SMNVEV in the germline V gene (reference sequence). This CDR3 contains 15 residues. The CDR3 nucleotides read TGTGCCAGCAGCCTGGGGACTAGCGGATACAATGAGCAGTTCTTC. Translated, it gives CASSLGTSGYNEQFF.

This clone has just one count. The V gene is TRBV6-5, the J gene TRBJ1-1; weak D call: TRBD1 (6 bases). This CDR3 spans 13 amino acids. The V and J ends lost 0 bases and 5 bases respectively, with 7 bases between them. Per the germline V gene, CDR1 is MNHEY and CDR2 is SVGAGI. CDR3 DNA sequence: TGTGCCAGCAGTTACTCGAGGGGGACTGAAGCTTTCTTT. Protein product: CASSYSRGTEAFF.

This chain uses TRBV7-2 with TRBJ2-1; TRBD2 agrees at 9 bases. Germline CDR1 SGHTA, CDR2 FQGNSA. The CDR3 is made up of 15 amino acids. Trimming took 6 bases from V and 2 from J; bases not matched to a gene: 5. In nucleotides, the CDR3 is TGTGCCAGCAGTCCAGCGGGAGGCCCCTACAATGAGCAGTTCTTC. It codes for CASSPAGGPYNEQFF.

V is TRBV6-5 and J is TRBJ1-2, with D tentatively TRBD1 (5 bases). Per the germline V gene, CDR1 is MNHEY and CDR2 is SVGAGI. V lost 2 bases to trimming and J lost 2 bases, with 12 bases between them. This CDR3 is built from 15 residues. The DNA of the CDR3 is TGTGCCAGCAGTTACAGGGGCGGGGGAAACTATGGCTACACCTTC. It codes for CASSYRGGGNYGYTF.

The chain links TRBV28 to TRBJ1-2; a weak D match, TRBD1 (6 bases). The V end was cut by 7 bases, the J end by 0 bases, with 15 bases between. The CDR3 covers 15 residues. The germline CDR1 and CDR2 sequences are MDHEN and SYDVKM. The CDR3 DNA sequence: TGTGCCAGCATGACCGAGGGGGAAGCTAACTATGGCTACACCTTC. Its translation is CASMTEGEANYGYTF.

This clone appeared a single time. V usage is TRBV4-3 and J usage is TRBJ2-1, with 8 positions matching TRBD2. The V gene's germline CDR1 is LGHNA and CDR2 YSLEER. The CDR3 runs 15 residues. V lost 2 bases, J lost 8 bases, and 8 bases stayed unmatched. CDR3 loop: CASSQLREGSDEQFF. The DNA of the CDR3 is TGCGCCAGCAGCCAACTCCGGGAGGGTTCGGATGAGCAGTTCTTC.

J is TRBJ1-5 and V is TRBV4-1; D is possibly TRBD1 (6 bases). V lost 0 bases, J lost 2 bases, and 11 bases lay in between. Per the germline V gene, CDR1 is MGHRA and CDR2 is YSYEKL. CDR3 size: 16 residues. This chain's CDR3 is CASSQEQGTGNQPQHF. CDR3 nucleotides: TGCGCCAGCAGCCAAGAACAGGGTACCGGCAATCAGCCCCAGCATTTT.

V and J are TRBV2 and TRBJ1-5; unclear D gene. The CDR3 sequence is 15 residues long. The V end was cut by 2 bases, the J end by 3 bases, with 11 bases between. Germline CDR1 SNHLY, CDR2 FYNNEI. The CDR3 loop reads CASSETDGINQPQHF. The CDR3 coding sequence is TGTGCCAGCAGTGAAACGGACGGGATCAATCAGCCCCAGCATTTT.

The V and J genes are TRBV29-1 and TRBJ1-1; D is ambiguous. The germline CDR1 and CDR2 sequences are SQVTM and ANQGSEA. CDR3 length: 11 residues. With 7 bases removed from V and 7 bases from J, the gap between germline ends came to 13 bases. The CDR3, as DNA: TGCAGCGCCCGGTTGGAGGATGAAGCTTTCTTT. Translating gives CSARLEDEAFF.

This clone came up once. The chain uses TRBV4-3 and TRBJ1-1, with 7 bases that match TRBD1. The CDR3 runs 16 residues. The germline gives CDR1 LGHNA, CDR2 YSLEER. With 5 bases clipped from V and 2 bases from J, the junction kept 11 bases outside the gene matches. Here the CDR3 reads CASSENADRDNTEAFF. Here the CDR3 DNA reads TGCGCCAGCAGCGAGAACGCCGACAGGGACAACACTGAAGCTTTCTTT.

The CDR3 bases are TGTGCCAGCAGCTGGGGGGGAGTTAACTATGGCTACACCTTC. This sequence encodes CASSWGGVNYGYTF. V usage is TRBV5-4 and J usage is TRBJ1-2; perhaps TRBD1 as D (5 bases). The ends were cut back, 3 bases at V and 1 base at J, with 10 bases in the middle. Looked up from germline, CDR1 is SGHNT and CDR2 is YYREEE (reference sequence). The CDR3 totals 14 residues.

The CDR3 reads CASSPINYEQYF. DNA of the CDR3: TGTGCCAGCAGCCCTATTAACTACGAGCAGTACTTC. J is TRBJ2-7 and V is TRBV6-2 or TRBV6-3; D unclear. This CDR3 is built from 12 residues. CDR1 is MNHEY and CDR2 is SVGEGT in the germline V gene. Trimming shortened V by 6 bases and J by 3 bases, and 9 bases separated the two germline ends.

The chain combines TRBV10-2 with TRBJ1-5; D might be TRBD1 (5 bases). With 5 bases removed from V and 0 bases from J, the gap between germline ends came to 14 bases. The CDR3 extends over 16 amino acids. Looked up from germline, CDR1 is WSHSY and CDR2 is SAAADI. This chain's CDR3 is CASSPGQVYSNQPQHF. CDR3 DNA sequence: TGCGCCAGCAGTCCCGGACAAGTTTATAGCAATCAGCCCCAGCATTTT.

This chain links TRBV11-2 with TRBJ1-1; possibly TRBD1 for D (6 bases). Germline-derived CDR1 and CDR2 are SGHAT and FQNNGV. This CDR3 is built from 14 residues. Deletions cut 7 bases from V and 2 bases from J, with 14 bases between. CDR3 sequence reads: CASNSLQGNTEAFF. For the CDR3, the DNA is TGTGCCAGCAATTCGTTACAGGGAAACACTGAAGCTTTCTTT.

The chain is built from TRBV5-1 and TRBJ1-2; 9 bases fit TRBD1. This CDR3 is built from 16 residues. The V gene's germline CDR1 is SGHRS and CDR2 YFSETQ. Trimming took 3 bases from V and 0 from J; bases not matched to a gene: 6. The CDR3 nucleotides read TGCGCCAGCAGCTACGGGGACAGGGACTCTAACTATGGCTACACCTTC. Protein sequence: CASSYGDRDSNYGYTF.

The chain combines TRBV5-1 with TRBJ2-5; D perhaps matches TRBD1 (5 bases). This CDR3 is 14 amino acids long. V gave up 1 base and J gave up 2 bases, with 9 bases separating them. Per germline, CDR1 SGHRS and CDR2 YFSETQ. CDR3 region: CASSLSDSQETQYF. For the CDR3, the DNA is TGCGCCAGCAGCTTGAGTGACAGTCAAGAGACCCAGTACTTC.

This clone came up once. V gene TRBV4-2 combines with J gene TRBJ2-1, with D maybe TRBD2 (7 bases). CDR3 length: 20 amino acids. The V end was cut by 4 bases, the J end by 4 bases, with 29 bases between. The germline gives CDR1 LGHNA, CDR2 YNFKEQ. CDR3 protein: CASSLIEGRGARGLYNEQFF. CDR3 DNA sequence: TGTGCCAGCAGCCTCATTGAGGGCCGGGGGGCGCGGGGGCTTTACAATGAGCAGTTCTTC.

This clone was seen once. The CDR3 is CASSFDRDEKLFF. The CDR3, as DNA: TGTGCCAGCAGTTTCGACAGAGATGAAAAACTGTTTTTT. V is TRBV6-6 and J is TRBJ1-4; perhaps TRBD1 as D (5 bases). V gave up 4 bases and J gave up 6 bases, with 9 bases separating them. The CDR3 contains 13 residues. Germline-derived CDR1 and CDR2 are MNHNY and SVGAGI (reference sequence).

The chain employs TRBV19 and TRBJ1-3; TRBD1 agrees at 7 bases. V shed 4 bases, J shed 4 bases, and the junction held 1 base outside the gene matches. The CDR3 runs to 13 residues. CDR1 and CDR2 from the germline V gene are LNHDA and SQIVND (reference sequence). CDR3 sequence reads: CASSRGQGNTIYF. CDR3 nucleotide sequence: TGTGCCAGTAGTAGGGGACAGGGAAACACCATATATTTT.

The chain is built from TRBV12-3 or TRBV12-4 and TRBJ1-2, with D unresolved. CDR3 length: 13 amino acids. Trimming removed 5 bases from V and 8 bases from J, with 15 bases in between. Here the CDR3 reads CASSQKSPRGYTF. CDR3 DNA: TGTGCCAGCAGTCAAAAATCTCCCCGGGGCTACACCTTC.

The gene calls are TRBV15 and TRBJ2-4; D not resolved. The CDR3 covers 14 residues. The germline CDR1 and CDR2 sequences are LNHNV and YYDKDF (reference sequence). Trimming removed 3 bases at V and 0 bases at J, with 6 bases between. The CDR3 DNA reads TGTGCCACCAGCAGTCCATTAGCCAAAAACATTCAGTACTTC. Its protein is CATSSPLAKNIQYF.

The genes are TRBV6-5 and TRBJ2-5; 8 bases are a match to TRBD2. V lost 8 bases, J lost 6 bases, and 5 bases stayed unmatched. Germline CDR1 MNHEY, CDR2 SVGAGI. This CDR3 spans 12 amino acids. The CDR3 sequence: CASEAGGKTQYF. The CDR3 DNA follows: TGTGCCAGCGAGGCGGGGGGAAAGACCCAGTACTTC.

The chain carries TRBV19 and TRBJ1-1, with D perhaps TRBD1 (5 bases). Looked up from germline, CDR1 is LNHDA and CDR2 is SQIVND (reference sequence). Trimming removed 5 bases from V and 0 bases from J, with 16 bases in between. The CDR3 length is 16 residues. CDR3 sequence: CASSAGRAGMNTEAFF. Here the CDR3 DNA reads TGTGCCAGTAGTGCTGGCAGGGCGGGGATGAACACTGAAGCTTTCTTT.

The rearrangement joins TRBV7-8 to TRBJ2-1; 10 nucleotides match TRBD2. CDR1 is SGHVS and CDR2 is FQNEAQ in the germline V gene. The V and J ends lost 4 bases and 9 bases, in that order; junction bases with no gene match: 9. The CDR3 runs 15 residues. DNA of the CDR3: TGTGCCAGCAGCTCCTTGAGCGGGGGGGCGAGTGAGCAGTTCTTC. Translating gives CASSSLSGGASEQFF.